A single sample is the source of the 21 T cell receptor beta chains below, sequenced in a study of T cells in women clearing cervical HPV infection. Generated by immunoSEQ multiplex PCR, the TCRdb table keeps only in-frame clones and is missing some. Its listing shows around 31,000 clones. Sequencing was done on a sample of blood buffy coat. The receptor set was obtained from a woman aged 18 to 75 with a cervical HPV16 infection that either progressed to CIN3+ or cleared (not recorded which).

In the case of this clone: The read terminates 3 residues before the CDR3 end, so the remaining end is supplied by the germline J gene. This chain connects TRBV19 to TRBJ2-1, with TRBD2 identical over 8 bases. Germline CDR1 and CDR2: LNHDA and SQIVND (reference sequence). The CDR3 has 16 amino acids. The junction had 5 bases not matched to a gene; V was cut back by 2 bases and J by 2 bases. CDR3 DNA (partial): TGTGCCAGTAGTATATACAGCGGGAGCACCTACAATGAG. Its protein is CASSIYSGSTYNE. The whole CDR3 is CASSIYSGSTYNEQFF. Full variable domain (outside the CDR3, taken from reference TRBV19 and TRBJ2-1): DGGITQSPKYLFRKEGQNVTLSCEQNLNHDAMYWYRQDPGQGLRLIYYSQIVNDFQKGDIAEGYSVSREKKESFPLTVTSAQKNPTAFYLCASSIYSGSTYNEQFFGPGTRLTVL.

Remarks on this clone: The read is 3 residues too short to cover the CDR3 end, so that end is filled in from the germline J gene. The gene calls are TRBV19 and TRBJ1-2; no reliable D call. Per the germline V gene, CDR1 is LNHDA and CDR2 is SQIVND (reference sequence). The CDR3 length is 13 residues. This chain's CDR3 is CASSNLGLYDYTF. The covered CDR3 bases are TGTGCCAGTAGTAACCTGGGCCTCTACGAC.

For this clone: The CDR3 end lies 3 residues beyond the end of the read and is filled in from the germline J gene. The chain carries TRBV5-1 and TRBJ2-3; 11 bases line up with TRBD2. The J segment lost 4 bases and the V segment lost 0 bases, leaving 1 base of the junction unmatched. Germline CDR1 is SGHRS and CDR2 is YFSETQ. This CDR3 region has 15 residues. The CDR3 loop is CASSLGLAGSDTQYF. Partial CDR3 DNA: TGCGCCAGCAGCTTGGGACTAGCGGGGTCAGATACG.

With respect to this clone: The read ends 3 residues early relative to the CDR3; the germline J gene fills the gap. The chain carries TRBV20-1 and TRBJ1-5, with 8 bases that match TRBD1. V lost 5 bases to trimming and J lost 6 bases; unmatched junction nucleotides: 3. This CDR3 comprises 12 residues. Germline V CDR1 and CDR2: DFQATT, SNEGSKA (reference sequence). CDR3 DNA (partial): TGCAGTGCTGTACAGGGGGGTCAGCCC. Encoded protein: CSAVQGGQP. The full CDR3 sequence reads CSAVQGGQPQHF.

A remark on this clone: The read comes to an end 3 residues before the CDR3 does, leaving the germline J gene to fill in the end. This chain joins TRBV7-3 and TRBJ2-2, with a tentative D call TRBD2 (5 bases). The ends were cut back, 1 base at V and 7 bases at J, with 13 bases in the middle. This CDR3 is 15 amino acids long. Germline V lookup: CDR1 SGHTA, CDR2 FQGTGA. CDR3 amino acids: CASSLSPPGVGELFF. CDR3 DNA (partial): TGTGCCAGCAGCTTAAGCCCCCCCGGGGTCGGGGAG. The complete variable domain, with remaining parts taken from reference TRBV7-3 and TRBJ2-2, reads GAGVSQTPSNKVTEKGKYVELRCDPISGHTALYWYRQSLGQGPEFLIYFQGTGAADDSGLPNDRFFAVRPEGSVSTLKIQRTERGDSAVYLCASSLSPPGVGELFFGEGSRLTVL.

CDR3 bases read: TGTGCCAGTCAAGGACAGGGGGCAGGAACTGAA. It codes for CASQGQGAGTE. The whole CDR3 reads CASQGQGAGTEAFF. The chain has TRBV3-1 (or the pseudogene TRBV3-2) and TRBJ1-1, with 11 bases aligning to TRBD1. The CDR3 is cut off 3 residues early in the read; its end comes from the germline J gene. CDR1 is LGHDT, CDR2 YNNKEL, per germline (reference sequence). Trimming took 9 bases from V and 5 from J; bases not matched to a gene: 8. The CDR3 covers 14 residues.

Worth noting for this clone: With the read ending 3 residues before the CDR3 end, the germline J gene is used to fill in that end. This rearrangement joins TRBV19 to TRBJ2-5; a weak D match, TRBD1 (6 bases). In germline, CDR1 is LNHDA, CDR2 SQIVND (reference sequence). The CDR3 length is 12 residues. V shed 6 bases and J shed 4 bases, with 9 bases lying between them. This chain's CDR3 is CASRGGGETQYF. The part of the CDR3 DNA that was read is TGTGCCAGTAGAGGGGGTGGAGAGACC.

To note about this clone: Read coverage stops 3 residues before the CDR3 terminus; the germline J gene supplies the remainder. The chain combines TRBV23-1 with TRBJ2-5; 7 nucleotides match TRBD2. Being an ORF, TRBV23-1 has a function that is uncertain. The CDR3 has 11 residues. The chain's CDR3 is CAGGGNRTQYF. CDR3 bases read: TGCGCCGGGGGGGGGAATCGAACC.

CDR3 sequence reads: CASSPNIAAGGTGELFF. Incomplete CDR3 DNA: TGTGCCAGCTCACCGAATATCGCGGCGGGAGGCACCGGGGAG. This chain joins TRBV18 and TRBJ2-2, with 8 bases aligning to TRBD2. The CDR3 goes on 3 residues after the read ends, and that part is filled in from the germline J gene. This CDR3 comprises 17 residues. Germline V CDR1 and CDR2: KGHSH, LQKENI. V lost 3 bases and J lost 4; bases outside the gene matches: 10.

With regard to this clone: The read halts 3 residues ahead of the CDR3 end, with the missing end drawn from the germline J gene. The rearrangement joins TRBV30 to TRBJ2-3, with TRBD2 matching 9 bases. Germline V gives CDR1 GTSNPN, CDR2 SVGIG (reference sequence). CDR3 size: 14 residues. CDR3 DNA (partial): TGTGCCTGGAGTAGCGGGTTAGCGGGAGAGACG. This codes for CAWSSGLAGET. In full, the CDR3 is CAWSSGLAGETQYF.

With regard to this clone: The CDR3 end lies 3 residues beyond the end of the read and is filled in from the germline J gene. V usage is TRBV30 and J usage is TRBJ1-1; D is perhaps TRBD1 (5 bases). The CDR3 covers 10 residues. The germline V gene has CDR1 GTSNPN and CDR2 SVGIG (reference sequence). This CDR3 reads CAWSLGQAFF. CDR3 DNA (partial): TGTGCCTGGAGTCTGGGGCAA. Full variable domain (outside the CDR3, taken from reference TRBV30 and TRBJ1-1): SQTIHQWPATLVQPVGSPLSLECTVEGTSNPNLYWYRQAAGRGLQLLFYSVGIGQISSEVPQNLSASRPQDRQFILSSKKLLLSDSGFYLCAWSLGQAFFGQGTRLTVV.

Notes on this clone: The read terminates 3 residues before the CDR3 end, so the remaining end is supplied by the germline J gene. V usage is TRBV19 and J usage is TRBJ2-5; TRBD1 might be the D (7 bases). The germline V gene has CDR1 LNHDA and CDR2 SQIVND (reference sequence). The CDR3 is 15 residues long. Trimming stripped 10 bases from V and 5 bases from J, with 23 bases between. The CDR3 loop reads CATSKGGGVLETQYF. CDR3 DNA, as far as it was read: TGTGCCACCTCGAAAGGGGGCGGGGTATTGGAGACC.

The CDR3 is CASSFNSGYTF. Partial CDR3 DNA: TGTGCCAGCAGCTTCAACAGCGGC. The chain combines TRBV7-2 with TRBJ1-2, with D uncertain. Sequencing ends 3 residues short of the CDR3 end; the germline J gene provides the rest. CDR1 SGHTA and CDR2 FQGNSA come from the germline V gene. This CDR3 contains 11 residues.

With regard to this clone: The sequence runs out 3 residues before the end of the CDR3; the remainder is reconstructed from the germline J gene. The chain joins TRBV10-3 to TRBJ1-1; a weak D match, TRBD1 (5 bases). Germline values: CDR1 ENHRY, CDR2 SYGVKD. This CDR3 is built from 14 residues. V was clipped by 0 bases and J by 4 bases, with 9 bases between them. The CDR3 loop reads CAISESGQPTEAFF. The DNA read from the CDR3 is TGTGCCATCAGTGAGTCGGGGCAGCCCACTGAA.

Notes on this clone: Read sequence stops 3 residues before the CDR3 end, and the germline J gene provides the missing end. The V and J genes are TRBV5-1 and TRBJ2-3; D is perhaps TRBD1 (5 bases). Per germline, CDR1 SGHRS and CDR2 YFSETQ. CDR3 length equals 16 residues. Deletions cut 1 base from V and 2 bases from J, with 14 bases between. CDR3 region: CASSLLGHNPTDTQYF. CDR3 DNA, as far as it was read: TGCGCCAGCAGCTTGTTGGGGCACAACCCCACAGATACG.

Of note for this clone: Sequencing ends 3 residues short of the CDR3 end; the germline J gene provides the rest. The gene calls are TRBV14 and TRBJ2-2, with 12 bases that match TRBD2. Germline lookup yields CDR1 SGHDN and CDR2 FVKESK. V was clipped by 3 bases and J by 2 bases; unmatched bases: 4. This CDR3 has 17 amino acids. CDR3 amino acids: CASSQRLAGVNTGELFF. The CDR3 bases that were read are TGTGCCAGCAGCCAGAGACTAGCGGGGGTCAACACCGGGGAG.

Concerning this clone: The read is 3 residues too short to cover the CDR3 end, so that end is filled in from the germline J gene. The J gene is TRBJ2-2, the V gene TRBV13; possibly TRBD1 or TRBD2 for D (5 bases each). CDR3 length: 14 residues. The germline CDR1 and CDR2 sequences are PRHDT and FYEKMQ (reference sequence). CDR3 sequence reads: CASSPQGVREKLFF. The sequenced CDR3 bases are TGTGCCAGCAGCCCGCAAGGGGTGAGGGAAAAG.

About this clone: The read gets to within 3 residues of the CDR3 end, and the germline J gene fills in the rest. The V gene is TRBV6-2 or TRBV6-3, the J gene TRBJ2-7, with TRBD2 matching 7 bases. Germline values: CDR1 MNHEY, CDR2 SVGEGT. V was clipped by 7 bases and J by 5 bases; unmatched bases: 11. This CDR3 spans 14 amino acids. The part of the CDR3 DNA that was read is TGTGCCAGCACCGGGACTATTACCCCTCACGAG. Translation gives CASTGTITPHE. From start to end, the CDR3 is CASTGTITPHEQYF.

On this clone: The CDR3 goes on 3 residues after the read ends, and that part is filled in from the germline J gene. The V gene is TRBV11-3, the J gene TRBJ1-2; D perhaps matches TRBD1 (6 bases). Germline V gene data show CDR1 as SGHNT and CDR2 as YENEEA. The CDR3 has 15 residues. The part of the CDR3 DNA that was read is TGTGCCAGCAGCTTCCGGCAGGGGCAGTTGGGAGGC. This codes for CASSFRQGQLGG. From start to end, the CDR3 is CASSFRQGQLGGYTF.

About this clone itself: From the germline J gene comes the end of the CDR3, since the read stops 3 residues before it. The chain links TRBV7-2 to TRBJ2-1, with 7 bases identical to TRBD1. V gave up 4 bases and J gave up 7 bases; unmatched junction bases: 7. The CDR3 totals 14 residues. CDR1 is SGHTA and CDR2 is FQGNSA in the germline V gene. Incomplete CDR3 DNA: TGTGCCAGCAGCTCACTAGACAGGGTAAATGAG. It codes for CASSSLDRVNE. The full CDR3 protein is CASSSLDRVNEQFF.

On this clone: With the read ending 3 residues before the CDR3 end, the germline J gene is used to fill in that end. The chain couples TRBV5-1 to TRBJ1-1; tentatively, D is TRBD1 (5 bases). The CDR3 spans 13 residues. V lost 4 bases, J lost 0 bases, and 7 bases lay in between. Looked up from germline, CDR1 is SGHRS and CDR2 is YFSETQ. CDR3 DNA, as far as it was read: TGCGCCAGCAGCGAGGGGATGAACACTGAA. Its protein product is CASSEGMNTE. The whole CDR3 sequence is CASSEGMNTEAFF.